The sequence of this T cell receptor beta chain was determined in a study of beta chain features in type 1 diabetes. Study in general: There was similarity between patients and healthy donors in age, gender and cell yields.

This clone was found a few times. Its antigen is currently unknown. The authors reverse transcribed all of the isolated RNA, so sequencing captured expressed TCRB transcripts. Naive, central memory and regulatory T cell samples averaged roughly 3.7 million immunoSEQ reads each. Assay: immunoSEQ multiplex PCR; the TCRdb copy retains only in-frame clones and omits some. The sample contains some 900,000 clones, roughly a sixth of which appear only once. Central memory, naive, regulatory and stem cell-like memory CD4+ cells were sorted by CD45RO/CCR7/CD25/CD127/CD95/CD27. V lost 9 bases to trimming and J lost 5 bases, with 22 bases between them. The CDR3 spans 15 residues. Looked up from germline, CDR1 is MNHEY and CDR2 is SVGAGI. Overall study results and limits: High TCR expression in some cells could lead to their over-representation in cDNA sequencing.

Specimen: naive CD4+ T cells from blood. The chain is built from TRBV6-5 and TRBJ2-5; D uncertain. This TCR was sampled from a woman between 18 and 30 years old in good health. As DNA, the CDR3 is TGTGCCAGTAGCTCCCTTACAGAGATTTCGGAGACCCAGTACTTC. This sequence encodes CASSSLTEISETQYF.